One T cell receptor (beta chain) is described in this entry. Its cognate antigen is unknown. Unique molecular identifiers were incorporated when the TCRbeta library was constructed. Via MiXCR, TCRdb re-called the PCR reads, giving one row per CDR3 protein. The data hold under 300,000 distinct CDR3 sequences, with roughly 10% observed a single time. This entry is derived from a study of T-cell reconstitution after alpha-beta-depleted transplantation in children. General study findings and limits: Once a year had passed after transplant, T-cell counts and diversity came mostly from newly produced T cells. Recipient T cells and thymic progenitors that survived gave rise to the high TCRbeta diversity observed at day 60 in some patients. Expanded graft clones numbering several hundred reportedly gave rise to alpha-beta T cells about two months after transplant.

Germline loops: CDR1 DFQATT, CDR2 SNEGSKA (reference sequence). CDR3 length: 12 amino acids. With 0 bases removed from V and 5 bases from J, the gap between germline ends came to 6 bases. Source: peripheral blood, taken 180 days after TCRalphabeta/CD19-depleted stem cell transplant. This clonotype originated in a male patient between 2 and 9 years old who had a stem cell transplant for chronic granulomatous disease, so the T cells may come from the graft donor. This sequence joins TRBV20-1 and TRBJ2-3; D uncertain. CDR3 DNA: TGCAGTGCTAGAGATGATGGAGATACGCAGTATTTT. This codes for CSARDDGDTQYF.